This TCR beta chain was sequenced in a study of cytomegalovirus exposure and HLA in healthy donors. General observations from the study: Among TCR beta chains, those listed as cytomegalovirus-associated numbered about 150.

The PCR was carried out with 60 Vbeta primers and 13 Jbeta primers. Data came from immunoSEQ multiplex PCR; TCRdb stores just in-frame clones and leaves some out. The sample lists roughly 200,000 clones, about 80% seen once, with approximately 0.51% in the top ten. Donors sampled were nominally healthy, though unrecorded immune exposures were likely. Comment on this clone: As yet, its antigen is unknown.

The CDR3 sequence is 20 residues long. The V end was cut by 1 base, the J end by 0 bases, with 23 bases between. In germline, CDR1 is SGHTA, CDR2 FQGTGA. The clonotype comes from a woman between 50 and 59 years old in good health and CMV-seronegative. This chain joins TRBV7-3 and TRBJ2-3; a possible D gene is TRBD1 (6 bases). Input material: PBMCs. CDR3 nucleotides: TGTGCCAGCAGCTTAATCAGGGCGACTCGAAGACAGGCTAGCACAGATACGCAGTATTTT. This encodes CASSLIRATRRQASTDTQYF.